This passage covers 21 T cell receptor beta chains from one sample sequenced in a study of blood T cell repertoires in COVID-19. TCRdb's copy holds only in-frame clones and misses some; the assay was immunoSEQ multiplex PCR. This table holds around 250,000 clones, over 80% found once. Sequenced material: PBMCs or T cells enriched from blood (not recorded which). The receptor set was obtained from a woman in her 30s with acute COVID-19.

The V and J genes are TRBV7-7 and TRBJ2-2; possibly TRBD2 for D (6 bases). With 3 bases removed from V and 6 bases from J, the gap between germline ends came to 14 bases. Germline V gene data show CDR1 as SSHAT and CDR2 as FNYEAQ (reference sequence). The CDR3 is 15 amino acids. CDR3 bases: TGTGCCAGCAGCTTGGCCGGGAGCGGATCCGGGGAGCTGTTTTTT. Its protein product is CASSLAGSGSGELFF.

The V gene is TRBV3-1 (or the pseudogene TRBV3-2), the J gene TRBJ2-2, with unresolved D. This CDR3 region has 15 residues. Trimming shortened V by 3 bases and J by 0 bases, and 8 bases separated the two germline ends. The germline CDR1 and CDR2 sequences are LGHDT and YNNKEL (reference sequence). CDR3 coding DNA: TGTGCCAGCAGCCAGACTCTCACGAACACCGGGGAGCTGTTTTTT. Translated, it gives CASSQTLTNTGELFF.

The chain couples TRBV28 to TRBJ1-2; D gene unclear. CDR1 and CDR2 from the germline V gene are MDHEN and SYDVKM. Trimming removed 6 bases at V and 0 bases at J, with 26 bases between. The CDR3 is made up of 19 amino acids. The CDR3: CASSTTELGGGKANYGYTF. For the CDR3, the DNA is TGTGCCAGCAGCACAACGGAATTAGGCGGAGGCAAGGCTAACTATGGCTACACCTTC.

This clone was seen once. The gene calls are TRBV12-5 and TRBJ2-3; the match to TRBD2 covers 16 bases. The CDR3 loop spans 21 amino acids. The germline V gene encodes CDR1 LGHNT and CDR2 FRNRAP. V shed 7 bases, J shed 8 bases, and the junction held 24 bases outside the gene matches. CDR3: CASANAASLQSGTSGRGTQYF. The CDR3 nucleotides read TGTGCTAGTGCCAATGCGGCGTCACTGCAATCGGGGACTAGCGGGAGGGGTACGCAGTATTTT.

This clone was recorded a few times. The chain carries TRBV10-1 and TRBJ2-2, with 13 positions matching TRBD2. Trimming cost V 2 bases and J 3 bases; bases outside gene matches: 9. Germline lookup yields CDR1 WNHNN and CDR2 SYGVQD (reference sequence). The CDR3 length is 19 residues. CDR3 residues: CASSELPGLAGTYTGELFF. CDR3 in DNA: TGCGCCAGCAGTGAGCTACCGGGACTAGCGGGAACTTACACCGGGGAGCTGTTTTTT.

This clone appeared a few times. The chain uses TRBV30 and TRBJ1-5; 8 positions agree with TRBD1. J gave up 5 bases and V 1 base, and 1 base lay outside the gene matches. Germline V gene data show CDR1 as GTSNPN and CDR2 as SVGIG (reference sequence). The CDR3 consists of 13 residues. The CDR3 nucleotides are TGTGCCTGGAGTGCGACAGGGGATCAGCCCCAGCATTTT. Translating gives CAWSATGDQPQHF.

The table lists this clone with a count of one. CDR3 residues: CASSQEPGVFGVEQFF. As DNA, the CDR3 is TGTGCCAGCAGCCAAGAGCCAGGGGTTTTCGGGGTCGAGCAGTTCTTC. The chain uses TRBV3-1 (or the pseudogene TRBV3-2) and TRBJ2-1, with D tentatively TRBD1 (6 bases). CDR1 is LGHDT and CDR2 is YNNKEL in the germline V gene (reference sequence). V lost 0 bases and J lost 10, with 19 bases in between. This CDR3 has 16 amino acids.

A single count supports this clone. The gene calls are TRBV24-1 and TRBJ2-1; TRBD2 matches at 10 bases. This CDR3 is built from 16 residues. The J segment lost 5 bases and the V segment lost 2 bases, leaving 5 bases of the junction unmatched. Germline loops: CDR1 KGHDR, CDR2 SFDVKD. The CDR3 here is CATSDSSGSADNEQFF. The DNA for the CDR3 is TGTGCCACCAGTGATTCTAGCGGGAGTGCCGACAATGAGCAGTTCTTC.

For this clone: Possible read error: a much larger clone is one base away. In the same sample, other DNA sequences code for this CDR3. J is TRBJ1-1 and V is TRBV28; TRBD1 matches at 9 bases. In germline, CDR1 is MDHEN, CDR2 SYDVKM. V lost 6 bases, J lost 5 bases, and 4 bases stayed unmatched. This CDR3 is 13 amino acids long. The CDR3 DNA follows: TGTGCCAGCAGGCTGACAGGGGGAACTGAAGCTTTCTTT. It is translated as CASRLTGGTEAFF.

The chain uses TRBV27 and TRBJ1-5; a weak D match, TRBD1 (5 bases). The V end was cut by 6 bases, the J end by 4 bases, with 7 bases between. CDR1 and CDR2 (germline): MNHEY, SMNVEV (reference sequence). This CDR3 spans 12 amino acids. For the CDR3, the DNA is TGTGCCAGCAGGGAGGGGAATCAGCCCCAGCATTTT. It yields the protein CASREGNQPQHF.

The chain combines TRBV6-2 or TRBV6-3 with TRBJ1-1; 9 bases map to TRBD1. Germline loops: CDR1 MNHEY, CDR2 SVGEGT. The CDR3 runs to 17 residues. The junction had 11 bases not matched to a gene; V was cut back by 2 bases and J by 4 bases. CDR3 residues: CASSYAQTGGAGTEAFF. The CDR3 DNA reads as TGTGCCAGCAGTTACGCTCAAACAGGGGGCGCCGGCACTGAAGCTTTCTTT.

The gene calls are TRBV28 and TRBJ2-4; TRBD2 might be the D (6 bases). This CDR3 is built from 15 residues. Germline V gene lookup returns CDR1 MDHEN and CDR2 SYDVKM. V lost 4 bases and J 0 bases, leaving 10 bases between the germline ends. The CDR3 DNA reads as TGTGCCAGCAGTTCATCGGGGGTAGCCAAAAACATTCAGTACTTC. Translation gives CASSSSGVAKNIQYF.

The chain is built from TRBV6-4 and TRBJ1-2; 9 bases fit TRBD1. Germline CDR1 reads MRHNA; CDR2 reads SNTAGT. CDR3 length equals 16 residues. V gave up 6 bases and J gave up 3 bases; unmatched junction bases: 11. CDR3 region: CASSPGQGFFYYGYTF. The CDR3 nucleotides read TGTGCCAGCAGCCCGGGACAGGGTTTCTTTTACTATGGCTACACCTTC.

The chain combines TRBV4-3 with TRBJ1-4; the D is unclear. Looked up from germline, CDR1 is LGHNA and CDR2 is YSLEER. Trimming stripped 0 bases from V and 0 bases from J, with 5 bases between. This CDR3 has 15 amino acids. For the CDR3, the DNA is TGCGCCAGCAGCCAAGATCGGGCAACTAATGAAAAACTGTTTTTT. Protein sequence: CASSQDRATNEKLFF.

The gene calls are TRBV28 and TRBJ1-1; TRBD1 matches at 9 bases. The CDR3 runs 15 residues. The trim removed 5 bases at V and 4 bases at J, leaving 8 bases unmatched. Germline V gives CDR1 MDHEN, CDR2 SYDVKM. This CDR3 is CASSERGTGSTEAFF. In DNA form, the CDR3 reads TGTGCCAGCAGTGAGCGGGGGACAGGGTCCACTGAAGCTTTCTTT.

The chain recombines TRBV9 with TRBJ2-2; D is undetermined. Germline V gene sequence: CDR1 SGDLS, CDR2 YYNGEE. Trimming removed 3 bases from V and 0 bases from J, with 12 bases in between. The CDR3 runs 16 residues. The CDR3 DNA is TGTGCCAGCAGCGGCCTAGAGGCCGCGAACACCGGGGAGCTGTTTTTT. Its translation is CASSGLEAANTGELFF.

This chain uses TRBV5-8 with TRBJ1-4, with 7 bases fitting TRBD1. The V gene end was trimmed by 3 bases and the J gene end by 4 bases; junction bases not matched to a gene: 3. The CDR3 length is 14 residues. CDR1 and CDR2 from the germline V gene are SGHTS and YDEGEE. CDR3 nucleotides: TGTGCCAGCAGCTCGACAGGGAATAATGAAAAACTGTTTTTT. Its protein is CASSSTGNNEKLFF. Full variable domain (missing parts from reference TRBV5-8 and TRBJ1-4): EAGVTQSPTHLIKTRGQQATLRCSPISGHTSVYWYQQALGLGLQFLLWYDEGEERNRGNFPPRFSGRQFPNYSSELNVNALELEDSALYLCASSSTGNNEKLFFGSGTQLSVL.

This CDR3 reads CASSLTQGATEAFF. In nucleotides, the CDR3 is TGTGCCAGCAGCTTGACCCAGGGTGCCACTGAAGCTTTCTTT. The chain employs TRBV7-9 and TRBJ1-1, with a weak D call TRBD1 (5 bases). The CDR3 runs to 14 residues. Per the germline V gene, CDR1 is SEHNR and CDR2 is FQNEAQ (reference sequence). Deletions cut 3 bases from V and 4 bases from J, with 12 bases between. Full variable domain (rest looked up from reference TRBV7-9 and TRBJ1-1): DTGVSQNPRHKITKRGQNVTFRCDPISEHNRLYWYRQTLGQGPEFLTYFQNEAQLEKSRLLSDRFSAERPKGSFSTLEIQRTEQGDSAMYLCASSLTQGATEAFFGQGTRLTVV.

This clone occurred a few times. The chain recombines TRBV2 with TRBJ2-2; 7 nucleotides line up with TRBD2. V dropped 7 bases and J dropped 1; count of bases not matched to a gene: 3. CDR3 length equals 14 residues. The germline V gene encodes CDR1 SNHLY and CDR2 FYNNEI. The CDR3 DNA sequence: TGTGCCAGCAATCAGCGGGAGAACACCGGGGAGCTGTTTTTT. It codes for CASNQRENTGELFF.

The CDR3 loop reads CASSSGDRGVGELFF. CDR3 bases: TGTGCCAGCAGCTCAGGGGACAGGGGAGTCGGGGAGCTGTTTTTT. The V gene is TRBV5-6, the J gene TRBJ2-2; 10 bases line up with TRBD1. This CDR3 has 15 amino acids. With V trimmed by 3 bases and J by 7 bases, 6 bases remained unmatched. Germline V gives CDR1 SGHDT, CDR2 YYEEEE.

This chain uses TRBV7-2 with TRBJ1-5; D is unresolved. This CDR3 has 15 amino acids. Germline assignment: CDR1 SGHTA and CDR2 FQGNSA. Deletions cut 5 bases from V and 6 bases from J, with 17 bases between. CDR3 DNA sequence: TGTGCCAGCAGCCTGGAGGCAACCTCCGTTCAGCCCCAGCATTTT. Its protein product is CASSLEATSVQPQHF.